Shown below are 9 T cell receptor beta chains from a single sample sequenced in a study of human T cells and chemical hapten exposure. The template was total RNA from unfractionated whole blood. Each cDNA molecule in the library carried unique molecular identifiers. TCRdb ran MiXCR on the reads and lists one entry per CDR3 protein. The sample shows more than 100,000 distinct CDR3 sequences, less than 10% of them seen only once. Sequencing was performed on whole blood. The receptors were gathered from a human donor in good health. Some clones in this sample may be carry-over from other donors' samples.

This clonotype was seen more than once but under ten times. This chain connects TRBV7-8 to TRBJ2-3, with a tentative D call TRBD1 (6 bases). The CDR3 runs 15 residues. Germline CDR1 SGHVS, CDR2 FQNEAQ. Trimming removed 5 bases from V and 2 bases from J, with 14 bases in between. In nucleotides, the CDR3 is TGTGCCAGCAGCCCCGTAGGGGGACCCACAGATACGCAGTATTTT. It translates to CASSPVGGPTDTQYF. Combining the CDR3 with reference TRBV7-8 and TRBJ2-3 gives the whole variable domain GAGVSQSPRYKVAKRGQDVALRCDPISGHVSLFWYQQALGQGPEFLTYFQNEAQLDKSGLPSDRFFAERPEGSVSTLKIQRTQQEDSAVYLCASSPVGGPTDTQYFGPGTRLTVL.

The sample holds a few counts of this clonotype. J is TRBJ2-1 and V is TRBV4-1; 11 bases align to TRBD2. In germline, CDR1 is MGHRA, CDR2 YSYEKL. This CDR3 has 16 amino acids. V was clipped by 0 bases and J by 10 bases; unmatched bases: 8. In DNA form, the CDR3 reads TGCGCCAGCAGCCAAGAATTGGGGACTAGCGGCAGAGAGCAGTTCTTC. It translates to CASSQELGTSGREQFF.

This clonotype was seen many times. In DNA, the CDR3 is TGTGCCAGCAGCACTGGACAGGGATCTAACACTGAAGCTTTCTTT. Encoded protein: CASSTGQGSNTEAFF. The chain combines TRBV7-6 with TRBJ1-1; 8 nucleotides agree with TRBD1. Looked up from germline, CDR1 is SGHVS and CDR2 is FNYEAQ. V was clipped by 5 bases and J by 2 bases; unmatched bases: 7. CDR3 length equals 15 residues.

As for this clonotype: One end of the junction fails to match germline, which may point to a read error. This chain links TRBV2 with TRBJ2-3; 7 bases are shared with TRBD2. The CDR3 contains 14 residues. Germline-derived CDR1 and CDR2 are SNHLY and FYNNEI. The CDR3 coding sequence is TGTGCCATCAGTAGAGGCGGGGGAACAGATACGCAGTATTTT. Its translation: CAISRGGGTDTQYF.

The chain uses TRBV4-1 and TRBJ2-5; D uncertain. This CDR3 is built from 13 residues. V lost 1 base and J lost 5, with 8 bases in between. Germline CDR1 reads MGHRA; CDR2 reads YSYEKL. For the CDR3, the DNA is TGCGCCAGCAGCCAAGTACTGGTGGAGACCCAGTACTTC. Its translation is CASSQVLVETQYF.

This clonotype was counted only a few times. The chain is built from TRBV7-9 and TRBJ2-1; TRBD2 is a possible D gene (7 bases). CDR3 length: 13 residues. Trimming shortened V by 8 bases and J by 8 bases, and 16 bases separated the two germline ends. In germline, CDR1 is SEHNR, CDR2 FQNEAQ (reference sequence). The CDR3 nucleotides read TGTGCCAGCGGACTAGAGGGGGAGGATGAGCAGTTCTTC. Protein sequence: CASGLEGEDEQFF.

This clonotype was found many times. This chain uses TRBV28 with TRBJ2-5, with a possible D match to TRBD1 (5 bases). V dropped 6 bases and J dropped 2 bases, with 10 bases sitting between them. The CDR3 extends over 13 amino acids. Germline CDR1 MDHEN, CDR2 SYDVKM. The CDR3 region is CASSGQPQETQYF. DNA for the CDR3: TGTGCCAGCAGCGGACAACCTCAAGAGACCCAGTACTTC.

The table lists this clonotype with many counts. The rearrangement links TRBV20-1 to TRBJ1-5; D perhaps matches TRBD1 (5 bases). Germline CDR1 reads DFQATT; CDR2 reads SNEGSKA (reference sequence). The CDR3 covers 12 residues. The CDR3 loop reads CAGGGAGQPQHF. The CDR3 nucleotides are TGCGCGGGAGGAGGGGCGGGTCAGCCCCAGCATTTT.

This clonotype occurred many times. The chain recombines TRBV29-1 with TRBJ1-1; no definite D call. V was shortened by 7 bases and J by 4 bases, with 16 bases between the two germline ends. Germline V gene data show CDR1 as SQVTM and CDR2 as ANQGSEA. There are 13 residues in the CDR3. The CDR3 reads CSAQGGEGTEAFF. The CDR3 region has the DNA TGCAGCGCCCAAGGCGGGGAGGGCACTGAAGCTTTCTTT.